This TCR beta chain was found in a study of identical twins. Study-wide results and limits: Conclusions came from cross-sectional statistical analysis, not from following the same donors.

Concerning this clonotype: Its antigen is as yet unknown.

TCRdb re-called the 5' RACE reads with MiXCR, one entry per CDR3 protein. The sample lists 350,000 or so distinct CDR3 sequences, approximately 13% occurring once. The germline V gene encodes CDR1 SGDLS and CDR2 YYNGEE. The V end was cut by 3 bases, the J end by 1 base, with 8 bases between. This CDR3 is 14 amino acids long. Separately, the same data were catalogued under a study of yellow fever vaccine responses in identical twins.

This TCR was sampled from a young woman in good health. V gene TRBV9 combines with J gene TRBJ2-1; D is unresolved. What was sequenced was CD8+ T cells sorted from blood. In DNA, the CDR3 is TGTGCCAGCAGCGGCTTTTTTTCCTACAATGAGCAGTTCTTC. Its translation is CASSGFFSYNEQFF.